The 17 T cell receptor beta chains listed next were all sequenced from one sample in a study of blood T cell repertoires in COVID-19. Using immunoSEQ multiplex PCR, the repertoire was profiled, and TCRdb retains in-frame clones only, with some absent. The data contain approximately 120,000 clones, roughly four fifths of them seen just once; the ten biggest clones take up more than 10%. The material sequenced was peripheral blood. Source of these receptors: a human donor in a cohort sampled during active COVID-19.

This clone came up once. The V and J genes are TRBV28 and TRBJ2-5; possible D gene TRBD2, 6 bases. The CDR3 is 14 amino acids. Germline CDR1 MDHEN, CDR2 SYDVKM. Trimming cost V 2 bases and J 4 bases, with 11 bases left between them. As DNA, the CDR3 is TGTGCCAGCAGTTTAGGGGGGTCCCGAGAGACCCAGTACTTC. This codes for CASSLGGSRETQYF.

This chain connects TRBV19 to TRBJ1-5; D not resolved. The ends were cut back, 5 bases at V and 4 bases at J, with 12 bases in the middle. Per germline, CDR1 LNHDA and CDR2 SQIVND (reference sequence). There are 14 residues in the CDR3. For the CDR3, the DNA is TGTGCCAGTAGTTCGAAGACGGGAAATCAGCCCCAGCATTTT. It yields the protein CASSSKTGNQPQHF.

The chain is built from TRBV6-5 and TRBJ2-7; D remains unclear. This CDR3 is built from 14 residues. Germline V gives CDR1 MNHEY, CDR2 SVGAGI. The V end was cut by 2 bases, the J end by 2 bases, with 10 bases between. This CDR3 is CASSYSGRAYEQYF. The DNA for the CDR3 is TGTGCCAGCAGTTACAGTGGCCGGGCCTACGAGCAGTACTTC.

The chain employs TRBV5-8 and TRBJ1-1; possible D gene TRBD1, 6 bases. The CDR3 is 14 amino acids. Germline V gene data show CDR1 as SGHTS and CDR2 as YDEGEE. V lost 2 bases to trimming and J lost 2 bases, with 10 bases between them. The CDR3 here is CASSFRTANTEAFF. The CDR3 coding sequence is TGTGCCAGCAGCTTTCGGACAGCTAACACTGAAGCTTTCTTT.

V is TRBV2 and J is TRBJ2-7, with 8 bases fitting TRBD1. CDR1 is SNHLY and CDR2 is FYNNEI in the germline V gene. J lost 2 bases, V lost 6 bases, and 3 bases had no gene match. The CDR3 covers 13 residues. The CDR3 DNA sequence: TGTGCCAGCAGGGACAGGGTGACCTACGAGCAGTACTTC. This gives the protein CASRDRVTYEQYF.

This clone has just one count. This sequence joins TRBV28 and TRBJ2-5; 7 bases align to TRBD1. CDR1 is MDHEN, CDR2 SYDVKM, per germline. The CDR3 is 14 residues long. V lost 6 bases and J lost 5; bases outside the gene matches: 9. CDR3 DNA sequence: TGTGCCAGCAGCCAATACAGGGGCGAGGAGACCCAGTACTTC. It codes for CASSQYRGEETQYF.

The V call is TRBV24-1, the J call TRBJ2-5; D may be TRBD1 (5 bases). V lost 11 bases and J lost 0, with 9 bases in between. CDR1 KGHDR and CDR2 SFDVKD come from the germline V gene. This CDR3 region has 12 residues. CDR3 nucleotides: TGTGCCAAAGACAGTTACCAAGAGACCCAGTACTTC. This encodes CAKDSYQETQYF.

This clone has ten or more counts. The gene calls are TRBV7-9 and TRBJ1-6, with 7 bases that match TRBD1. J was trimmed by 8 bases and V by 4 bases; bases with no gene match: 2. Germline CDR1 SEHNR, CDR2 FQNEAQ (reference sequence). The CDR3 totals 13 residues. The CDR3 loop is CASSYTGDSPLHF. In DNA, the CDR3 is TGTGCCAGCAGCTATACAGGGGATTCACCCCTCCACTTT.

The chain uses TRBV30 and TRBJ1-2; 8 positions match TRBD1. The CDR3 length is 13 residues. The ends lost 3 bases at V and 4 bases at J; junction bases unmatched: 4. Germline V gives CDR1 GTSNPN, CDR2 SVGIG (reference sequence). The CDR3 nucleotides are TGTGCCTGGAGGGGGGACAGGCCCTATGGCTACACCTTC. Encoded protein: CAWRGDRPYGYTF.

The V gene is TRBV9, the J gene TRBJ2-5; 8 bases fit TRBD2. Germline V gene data show CDR1 as SGDLS and CDR2 as YYNGEE. The CDR3 is 15 amino acids. Trimming took 4 bases from V and 2 from J; bases not matched to a gene: 7. Written as DNA, the CDR3 is TGTGCCAGCAGCCGGGGGGGATTATCGCAAGAGACCCAGTACTTC. Its translation: CASSRGGLSQETQYF.

The V and J genes are TRBV18 and TRBJ1-1; tentative D call: TRBD1 (6 bases). The V end lost 6 bases, the J end lost 1 base, and 12 bases lay between the germline ends. Per germline, CDR1 KGHSH and CDR2 LQKENI. This CDR3 is built from 14 residues. The CDR3 DNA is TGTGCCAGCTCTCCTCAGACAGGGAACACTGAAGCTTTCTTT. Amino acid sequence: CASSPQTGNTEAFF.

The CDR3, as DNA: TGTGCCAGCAGCTTGATGGCAGGGGCCACCGGGGAGCTGTTTTTT. Protein product: CASSLMAGATGELFF. V usage is TRBV5-4 and J usage is TRBJ2-2, with TRBD1 as a possible D gene (6 bases). The V gene's germline CDR1 is SGHNT and CDR2 YYREEE (reference sequence). V lost 1 base to trimming and J lost 4 bases, with 11 bases between them. This CDR3 has 15 amino acids.

This clone has a single count. The rearrangement joins TRBV19 to TRBJ2-6; 7 bases are a match to TRBD1. Trimming took 7 bases from V and 2 from J; bases not matched to a gene: 2. Germline CDR1 and CDR2: LNHDA and SQIVND (reference sequence). The CDR3 runs to 14 residues. The chain's CDR3 is CASNDRAGANVLTF. The CDR3 DNA reads as TGTGCCAGTAATGACAGGGCTGGGGCCAACGTCCTGACTTTC. The entire variable domain, with the rest obtained from reference TRBV19 and TRBJ2-6, is as follows: DGGITQSPKYLFRKEGQNVTLSCEQNLNHDAMYWYRQDPGQGLRLIYYSQIVNDFQKGDIAEGYSVSREKKESFPLTVTSAQKNPTAFYLCASNDRAGANVLTFGAGSRLTVL.

The chain is built from TRBV7-9 and TRBJ2-5, with 8 bases lining up with TRBD1. V gave up 4 bases and J gave up 5 bases; unmatched junction bases: 12. The CDR3 runs 16 residues. Germline lookup yields CDR1 SEHNR and CDR2 FQNEAQ (reference sequence). CDR3 amino acids: CASSSFGQGRRETQYF. The CDR3 DNA reads TGTGCCAGCAGCTCGTTTGGACAGGGAAGGAGGGAGACCCAGTACTTC.

The chain carries TRBV29-1 and TRBJ2-7; no reliable D call. The CDR3 runs 12 residues. Looked up from germline, CDR1 is SQVTM and CDR2 is ANQGSEA. Between the trimmed V and J ends, which lost 1 base and 4 bases, there was a span of 8 bases. CDR3 amino acids: CSVEGQNYEQYF. In DNA form, the CDR3 reads TGCAGCGTTGAAGGTCAGAATTACGAGCAGTACTTC.

This chain joins TRBV2 and TRBJ1-2; 9 bases are shared with TRBD1. Germline CDR1 is SNHLY and CDR2 is FYNNEI. V trimming: 6 bases; J trimming: 5 bases; junction bases outside the gene matches: 1. The CDR3 runs 12 residues. Here the CDR3 DNA reads TGTGCCAGCAGACAGGGGGCTTATGGCTACACCTTC. As protein: CASRQGAYGYTF.

The V call is TRBV10-3, the J call TRBJ1-2, with 8 bases identical to TRBD1. With 2 bases clipped from V and 6 bases from J, the junction kept 17 bases outside the gene matches. This CDR3 has 18 residues. CDR1 and CDR2 from the germline V gene are ENHRY and SYGVKD. CDR3 sequence: CAISEDPGGEGEGNGYTF. In nucleotides, the CDR3 is TGTGCCATCAGTGAGGATCCAGGGGGCGAGGGCGAAGGTAATGGCTACACCTTC.